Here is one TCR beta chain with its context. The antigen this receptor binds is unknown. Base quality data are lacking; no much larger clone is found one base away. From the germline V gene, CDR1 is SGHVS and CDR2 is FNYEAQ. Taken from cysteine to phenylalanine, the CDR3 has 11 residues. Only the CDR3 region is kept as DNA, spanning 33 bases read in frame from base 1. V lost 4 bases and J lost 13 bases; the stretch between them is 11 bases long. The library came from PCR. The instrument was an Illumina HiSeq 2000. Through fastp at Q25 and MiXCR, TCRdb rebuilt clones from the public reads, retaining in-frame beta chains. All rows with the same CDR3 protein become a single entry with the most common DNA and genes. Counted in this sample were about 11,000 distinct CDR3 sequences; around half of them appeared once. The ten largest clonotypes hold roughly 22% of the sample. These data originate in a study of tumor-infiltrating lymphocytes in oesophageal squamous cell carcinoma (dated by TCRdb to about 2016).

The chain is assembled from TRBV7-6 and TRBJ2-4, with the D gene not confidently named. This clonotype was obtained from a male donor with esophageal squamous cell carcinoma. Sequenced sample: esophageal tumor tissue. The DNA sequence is TGTGCCAGCAGCTCGACCGGCCGGCAGTACTTC. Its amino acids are CASSSTGRQYF.